Included here is one T cell receptor (beta chain) sequence, with context. Its antigen is as yet unknown. This sample stems from a study of T-cell memory formation after mild COVID-19. Study-wide results and caveats: Those CD4+ clones that contracted were mainly in CM and EM (CD8+ ones in EMRA). For second-wave clones that peaked at day 37, SARS-CoV-2 specificity went unverified.

This CDR3 spans 14 amino acids. Trimming removed 6 bases at V and 3 bases at J, with 14 bases between. The germline CDR1 and CDR2 sequences are MDHEN and SYDVKM. After 5'RACE with constant-segment primers, TCR alpha and TCR beta cDNA libraries carrying sample barcodes and UMIs were obtained. TCRdb used MiXCR to reprocess the 5' RACE reads, holding one entry per CDR3 protein. The table includes 350,000 to 550,000 distinct CDR3 sequences, around 17% detected once. Source material: PBMCs or a T cell subset sorted from them (not recorded which). This TCR was sampled from a man aged 18-30 years who had mild COVID-19 (a few samples of this study predate the infection). Cell type and time point are not known. This chain joins TRBV28 and TRBJ1-1; unclear D gene. CDR3 region: CASSHHGVDTEAFF. The CDR3 DNA sequence: TGTGCCAGCAGCCACCACGGGGTTGACACTGAAGCTTTCTTT.